Shown below are 6 T cell receptor beta chains from a single sample sequenced in a study of PD-L1 blockade in urothelial cancer. Sequencing used immunoSEQ multiplex PCR; TCRdb keeps in-frame clones, though not all of them. The profile covers some 46,000 clones, with more than 70% appearing a single time and around 15% taken by the ten largest. Time point specified: pretreatment peripheral blood. The specimen was PBMCs, collected around atezolizumab (anti-PD-L1) treatment. These receptors came from a man aged 55-75 years with urothelial cancer.

The chain joins TRBV6-4 to TRBJ2-6, with 8 bases aligning to TRBD2. CDR1 and CDR2 (germline): MRHNA, SNTAGT. The CDR3 is 17 amino acids. After removal of 3 bases from V and 0 bases from J, the junction contained 4 bases not matched to a gene. The CDR3 is CASSEPSGGSGANVLTF. As DNA, the CDR3 is TGTGCCAGCAGTGAACCCAGCGGGGGCTCTGGGGCCAACGTCCTGACTTTC.

V and J are TRBV28 and TRBJ2-3; D is uncertain. Germline-derived CDR1 and CDR2 are MDHEN and SYDVKM. The V gene lost 3 bases and the J gene lost 4 bases, with 8 bases spanning the gap. CDR3 length equals 13 residues. CDR3: CASSLEFPDTQYF. In DNA form, the CDR3 reads TGTGCCAGCAGTTTGGAGTTCCCAGATACGCAGTATTTT.

In DNA, the CDR3 is TGTGCCAGCAGCCTAGGACAGGGGAACACTGAAGCTTTCTTT. This codes for CASSLGQGNTEAFF. The rearrangement uses TRBV27 and TRBJ1-1, with 8 bases lining up with TRBD1. CDR1 and CDR2 from the germline V gene are MNHEY and SMNVEV (reference sequence). This CDR3 has 14 amino acids. With V trimmed by 6 bases and J by 1 base, 4 bases remained unmatched.

CDR3 in DNA: TGTGCCAGCAGCTTGGACAGTCAGCCCCAGCATTTT. Translating it yields CASSLDSQPQHF. The chain employs TRBV7-2 and TRBJ1-5, with a tentative D call TRBD1 (6 bases). Germline CDR1 and CDR2: SGHTA and FQGNSA. The CDR3 has 12 amino acids. Trimming left V 3 bases short and J 6 bases short, with 6 bases between.

This rearrangement joins TRBV4-3 to TRBJ2-7; 8 positions agree with TRBD1. Germline values: CDR1 LGHNA, CDR2 YSLEER. Trimming at V came to 3 bases and at J to 3 bases, leaving 4 bases not matched to a gene. This CDR3 has 14 amino acids. The CDR3 region has the DNA TGCGCCAGCAGCCAGGAAGACAGGGGCTACGAGCAGTACTTC. This codes for CASSQEDRGYEQYF.

This clone was counted a single time. The chain joins TRBV5-6 to TRBJ2-7, with 8 nucleotides matching TRBD2. CDR1 and CDR2 (germline): SGHDT, YYEEEE. The CDR3 is 15 residues long. Trimming took 3 bases from V and 5 from J; bases not matched to a gene: 10. DNA of the CDR3: TGTGCCAGCAGCTCCCAGCGGGGGCGGGTGAACGAGCAGTACTTC. Translation gives CASSSQRGRVNEQYF.